This TCR beta chain was sequenced in a study of blood T cell repertoires in COVID-19. About the study: COVID-19 samples from acute and convalescent phases originated in the United States, Italy and Spain.

Per the original data handling: The authors estimated nucleated cell counts from reference gene primer amplification. Method: immunoSEQ multiplex PCR; TCRdb's copy keeps in-frame clones and lacks some. V, J and clone size were drawn from that table, and D and trimming were deduced from the DNA. The sample lists roughly 270,000 clones; 85% were seen once. V lost 4 bases to trimming and J lost 5 bases, with 9 bases between them. CDR1 is MRHNA and CDR2 is SNTAGT in the germline V gene. This CDR3 comprises 13 residues. This sequence joins TRBV6-4 and TRBJ2-1; D is possibly TRBD2 (5 bases). The sequenced material came from PBMCs or T cells enriched from blood (not recorded which). This TCR was sampled from a woman aged 45-60 years who had recovered from COVID-19. The CDR3 DNA is TGTGCCAGCAGTGCGGACTTTGACAATGAGCAGTTCTTC. Translated: CASSADFDNEQFF.